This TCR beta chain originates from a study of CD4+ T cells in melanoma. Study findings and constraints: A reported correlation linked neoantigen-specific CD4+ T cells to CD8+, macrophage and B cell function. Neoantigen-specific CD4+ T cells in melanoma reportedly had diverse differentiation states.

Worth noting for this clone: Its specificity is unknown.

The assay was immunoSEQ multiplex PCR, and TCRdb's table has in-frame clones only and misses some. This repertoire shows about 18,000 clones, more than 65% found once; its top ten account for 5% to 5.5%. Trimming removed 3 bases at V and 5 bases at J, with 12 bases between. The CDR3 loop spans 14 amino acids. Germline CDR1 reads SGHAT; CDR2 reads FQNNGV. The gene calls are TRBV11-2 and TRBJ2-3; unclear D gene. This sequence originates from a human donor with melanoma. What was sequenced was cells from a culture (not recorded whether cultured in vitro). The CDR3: CASSFLLLGDTQYF. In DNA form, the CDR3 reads TGTGCCAGCAGCTTCCTTCTTTTGGGAGATACGCAGTATTTT.